At least ten counts were recorded for the clone carrying this TCR beta chain. Its cognate antigen is unknown. Germline V lookup: CDR1 SGHAT, CDR2 FQNNGV. With 0 bases removed from V and 7 bases from J, the gap between germline ends came to 6 bases. This CDR3 region has 12 residues. The entry originates in a study of Graves' ophthalmopathy and Graves' hyperthyroidism. Study as a whole: Samples of peripheral blood were obtained at initial diagnosis, prior to treatment of any kind. The study, taken as a whole, reports: Most expanded clonotypes in thyroid above 0.001 frequency also showed up in blood. A 13-signature model separated ophthalmopathy from stable hyperthyroidism, reaching about 90% sensitivity and around 79% specificity cross-validated.

Diagnosis used clinical symptoms, serum thyroxine, TRAb, thyroid ultrasound and orbital computed tomography. TCR beta CDR3 regions were amplified from RNA transcripts. Amplification began with first-round RT-PCR using HTBI primers, then second-round multiplex PCR was performed. TCRdb analysed the multiplex PCR reads with MiXCR anew, one entry per CDR3 protein. This sample has under 200,000 distinct CDR3 sequences; approximately 38% occur once, and the top ten carry around 5.5%. This receptor was taken from a woman in her thirties or forties with Graves' ophthalmopathy. The chain couples TRBV11-2 to TRBJ1-2; D not certain. Specimen: peripheral blood. The CDR3 nucleotides read TGTGCCAGCAGCTTAGATGGGCGTGGCTACACCTTC. It encodes CASSLDGRGYTF.